Listed below are T cell receptor beta chains from one sample, sequenced in a study of blood T cell repertoires in COVID-19. Generated by immunoSEQ multiplex PCR, the TCRdb table keeps only in-frame clones and is missing some. The sample lists almost 350,000 clones; around nine tenths were seen once. The material sequenced was peripheral blood. These receptors were collected from a woman in her sixties with COVID-19, enrolled during active disease. Both conserved end residues are part of each CDR3. A D gene is named only where the DNA matches it firmly. Some rows mark clone size as missing; the rest say once, few, many or name a class of expanded clone.

j_gene | v_gene | abundance | d_gene | CDR3aa | CDR3nt
TRBJ2-1 | TRBV27 | NA | TRBD2 | CASSLLGDYRNEQFF | TGTGCCAGCAGTTTACTGGGGGACTACCGCAATGAGCAGTTCTTC
TRBJ1-1 | TRBV4-1 | NA | NA | CASSPWGENTEAFF | TGCGCCAGCAGCCCTTGGGGGGAGAACACTGAAGCTTTCTTT
TRBJ1-2 | TRBV18 | few | TRBD1 | CASSPPRGPHGYTF | TGTGCCAGCTCACCACCTAGGGGGCCTCATGGCTACACCTTC
TRBJ1-4 | TRBV5-4 | NA | TRBD1 | CASSLDGTDEKLFF | TGTGCCAGCAGCTTGGACGGGACAGACGAAAAACTGTTTTTT
TRBJ2-7 | TRBV6-1 | NA | TRBD1 | CASSEAGWGTGGYEQYF | TGTGCCAGCAGTGAAGCGGGTTGGGGGACAGGGGGTTACGAGCAGTACTTC
TRBJ2-1 | TRBV7-3 | NA | NA | CASSLTRGPVGEQFF | TGTGCCAGCAGCTTAACGCGCGGTCCCGTTGGTGAGCAGTTCTTC
TRBJ2-6 | TRBV7-9 | NA | TRBD1 | CASSGQGFSGANVLTF | TGTGCCAGCAGCGGACAGGGCTTCTCTGGGGCCAACGTCCTGACTTTC
TRBJ1-6 | TRBV5-6 | NA | TRBD1 | CASSLGQGNSPLHF | TGTGCCAGCAGCTTGGGACAGGGGAATTCACCCCTCCACTTT
TRBJ2-7 | TRBV5-4 | NA | TRBD2 | CASSPRLAGAPYEQYF | TGTGCCAGCAGCCCACGACTAGCGGGGGCCCCCTACGAGCAGTACTTC
TRBJ1-3 | TRBV19 | NA | TRBD1 | CASSPRDRAGNTIYF | TGTGCCAGTAGTCCTAGGGACAGGGCTGGAAACACCATATATTTT
TRBJ1-1 | TRBV5-1 | NA | NA | CASSLKLLNTEAFF | TGCGCCAGCAGCCTTAAACTACTGAACACTGAAGCTTTCTTT
TRBJ1-3 | TRBV2 | NA | TRBD1 | CASKTGGGNTIYF | TGTGCCAGCAAGACAGGGGGTGGAAACACCATATATTTT
TRBJ2-3 | TRBV14 | NA | NA | CASRDYRDSLIGTQYF | TGTGCCAGCAGAGATTACCGGGACTCACTAATCGGTACGCAGTATTTT
TRBJ1-1 | TRBV30 | NA | NA | CALEEVGTEAFF | TGTGCCCTCGAGGAGGTAGGCACTGAAGCTTTCTTT
TRBJ1-4 | TRBV5-1 | NA | NA | CASSLVTGMGEKLFF | TGCGCCAGCAGCTTGGTAACGGGGATGGGTGAAAAACTGTTTTTT
TRBJ1-1 | TRBV6-5 | NA | NA | CASSYDGGGLLEAFF | TGTGCCAGCAGTTACGACGGGGGAGGGCTTCTTGAAGCTTTCTTT
TRBJ2-1 | TRBV2 | NA | NA | CASSFTRGGNEQFF | TGTGCCAGCAGTTTTACTAGGGGGGGCAATGAGCAGTTCTTC
TRBJ1-4 | TRBV6-5 | NA | TRBD1 | CASSYSGQGGEKLFF | TGTGCCAGCAGTTACAGCGGACAGGGAGGTGAAAAACTGTTTTTT
TRBJ1-2 | TRBV28 | NA | TRBD1 | CASRAGQGIWLSAGYTF | TGTGCCAGCAGGGCCGGACAGGGGATTTGGTTAAGCGCTGGCTACACCTTC
TRBJ1-2 | TRBV9 | few | TRBD1 | CASSDGTGEFGGYTF | TGTGCCAGCAGCGACGGGACAGGGGAATTTGGGGGCTACACCTTC
TRBJ1-1 | TRBV2 | NA | NA | CASSEEGGLTEAFF | TGTGCCAGCAGTGAAGAGGGGGGGCTCACTGAAGCTTTCTTT
TRBJ2-5 | TRBV27 | NA | NA | CASSPLDSPTQYF | TGTGCCAGCAGCCCTCTAGATTCACCGACCCAGTACTTC
TRBJ1-3 | TRBV5-1 | few | NA | CASRETGGAGNTIYF | TGCGCCAGCAGGGAAACTGGGGGCGCGGGAAACACCATATATTTT
TRBJ1-1 | TRBV2 | NA | TRBD1 | CASSGQGFTEAFF | TGTGCCAGCAGTGGACAGGGATTTACTGAAGCTTTCTTT
TRBJ2-1 | TRBV10-3 | few | TRBD2 | CAISETSGGAGEQFF | TGTGCCATCAGCGAGACTAGCGGGGGGGCCGGTGAGCAGTTCTTC
TRBJ1-2 | TRBV28 | NA | TRBD1 | CASSTVRDRGSGYTF | TGTGCCAGCAGTACTGTCCGGGACAGGGGAAGCGGCTACACCTTC
TRBJ1-4 | TRBV2 | NA | NA | CASSGSGATNEKLFF | TGTGCCAGCAGTGGGTCAGGGGCAACTAATGAAAAACTGTTTTTT
TRBJ1-1 | TRBV6-5 | few | NA | CASSRVGTKNTEAFF | TGTGCCAGCAGCCGGGTAGGGACAAAGAACACTGAAGCTTTCTTT
TRBJ2-4 | TRBV2 | NA | NA | CASSLDSKNIQYF | TGTGCCAGCAGTTTGGACAGCAAAAACATTCAGTACTTC
TRBJ1-3 | TRBV5-1 | NA | TRBD1 | CASSKHPGQGAPGNTIYF | TGCGCCAGCAGCAAACACCCGGGACAGGGGGCGCCTGGAAACACCATATATTTT
TRBJ1-1 | TRBV11-2 | NA | NA | CASRAYPNTEAFF | TGTGCCAGCAGGGCTTACCCGAACACTGAAGCTTTCTTT
TRBJ2-5 | TRBV3-1/TRBV3-2 | NA | TRBD1 | CASSVTGTGMETQYF | TGTGCCAGCAGCGTAACCGGGACAGGGATGGAGACCCAGTACTTC
TRBJ1-6 | TRBV28 | NA | NA | CASSFIRESPLHF | TGTGCCAGCAGTTTCATCAGGGAATCACCCCTCCACTTT
TRBJ2-7 | TRBV18 | NA | TRBD1 | CASSESQGAKWNEQYF | TGTGCCAGCTCAGAGTCTCAGGGGGCGAAGTGGAACGAGCAGTACTTC
TRBJ1-5 | TRBV10-3 | NA | NA | CAIRGSNQPQHF | TGTGCCATCCGCGGCAGCAATCAGCCCCAGCATTTT
TRBJ1-5 | TRBV2 | NA | NA | CASSAGGGNQPQHF | TGTGCCAGCAGTGCGGGGGGAGGCAATCAGCCCCAGCATTTT
TRBJ1-3 | TRBV5-6 | NA | TRBD1 | CASSRTGLGGNTIYF | TGTGCCAGCAGCCGGACAGGGTTAGGTGGAAACACCATATATTTT
TRBJ2-5 | TRBV5-1 | NA | TRBD1 | CASSRDSQETQYF | TGCGCCAGCAGCCGGGACAGTCAAGAGACCCAGTACTTC
TRBJ2-5 | TRBV11-2 | NA | TRBD1 | CASSWGQGAWTQYF | TGTGCCAGCAGCTGGGGACAGGGTGCGTGGACCCAGTACTTC
TRBJ1-1 | TRBV2 | few | NA | CASSWDNEAFF | TGTGCCAGCAGTTGGGACAACGAAGCTTTCTTT
TRBJ2-7 | TRBV6-5 | NA | TRBD1 | CASSSRDRVSYEQYF | TGTGCCAGCAGTTCCCGGGACAGGGTCTCCTACGAGCAGTACTTC
TRBJ1-2 | TRBV5-1 | NA | NA | CATQGGGASTYGYTF | TGCGCCACCCAAGGAGGGGGGGCAAGTACCTATGGCTACACCTTC
TRBJ2-2 | TRBV7-2 | once | NA | CASSKQVTGELFF | TGTGCCAGCAGCAAACAGGTCACCGGGGAGCTGTTTTTT
TRBJ1-1 | TRBV6-5 | NA | TRBD1 | CASSYTSGGTEAFF | TGTGCCAGCAGTTACACCTCAGGGGGAACTGAAGCTTTCTTT
TRBJ1-1 | TRBV9 | NA | NA | CASSVGPMGANTEAFF | TGTGCCAGCAGCGTAGGACCTATGGGGGCTAATACTGAAGCTTTCTTT
TRBJ1-1 | TRBV19 | NA | NA | CASIKSGHLNTEAFF | TGTGCCAGTATTAAATCCGGACATTTGAACACTGAAGCTTTCTTT
TRBJ2-1 | TRBV27 | NA | NA | CASSQGAAHEQFF | TGTGCCAGCTCTCAAGGGGCGGCTCATGAGCAGTTCTTC
TRBJ1-1 | TRBV19 | NA | NA | CASSIGQGWSTEAFF | TGTGCCAGTAGTATAGGTCAAGGTTGGAGTACTGAAGCTTTCTTT
TRBJ1-2 | TRBV28 | NA | TRBD1 | CASSLRGQFHYGYTF | TGTGCCAGCAGTTTAAGGGGACAGTTTCACTATGGCTACACCTTC
TRBJ2-2 | TRBV25-1 | NA | TRBD2 | CASRGSGANTGELFF | TGTGCCAGCAGGGGGAGCGGGGCGAACACCGGGGAGCTGTTTTTT
TRBJ2-5 | TRBV30 | NA | NA | CAWSRDRGETQYF | TGTGCCTGGAGCCGAGACCGGGGAGAGACCCAGTACTTC
TRBJ2-7 | TRBV2 | NA | TRBD1 | CGSGQAYEQYF | TGTGGGTCGGGACAGGCCTACGAGCAGTACTTC